This TCR beta chain comes out of a study of OX40 agonist ivuxolimab in advanced cancers. Study background: Subjects had a mean age of 60 years, with a range of roughly 20 to 79; 82.7% were male.

Profiled with immunoSEQ multiplex PCR; TCRdb holds only in-frame clones, not every one. The repertoire includes roughly 46,000 clones, roughly nine tenths of them detected once, and 13% to 15% sits in the top ten. This clone was observed once. Anyone with autoimmune disease history or systemic immunosuppression was excluded. In germline, CDR1 is SEHNR, CDR2 FQNEAQ (reference sequence). The CDR3 has 12 amino acids. V was cut by 2 bases and J by 8 bases, with 7 bases left in between. This TCR derives from an adult with an advanced solid tumor such as melanoma, head and neck, liver or kidney cancer. The starting material was CD4+ or CD8+ T cells sorted from blood, obtained in a trial of the OX40 agonist ivuxolimab. This chain joins TRBV7-9 and TRBJ2-1; D unresolved. CDR3 DNA sequence: TGTGCCAGCAGCTTATCGACTGATGAGCAGTTCTTC. Encoded protein: CASSLSTDEQFF.